This T cell receptor beta chain was profiled in a study of cytomegalovirus exposure and HLA in healthy donors. The CDR3 is 14 amino acids. Germline V lookup: CDR1 SGHRS, CDR2 YFSETQ. With V trimmed by 0 bases and J by 6 bases, 0 bases remained unmatched. Clones were sequenced by immunoSEQ multiplex PCR, and TCRdb holds only the in-frame ones, with some missing. The data show about 180,000 clones, 85% seen once. In regard to this clone: Other DNA sequences in the sample encode the same CDR3.

This TCR was recovered from a man aged 18 to 29 in good health and CMV-seropositive. Sequencing was performed on PBMCs. The chain couples TRBV5-1 to TRBJ2-1; the match to TRBD1 covers 10 bases. The CDR3 protein is CASSLGTGGNEQFF. In nucleotides, the CDR3 is TGCGCCAGCAGCTTGGGGACAGGGGGCAATGAGCAGTTCTTC.